This T cell receptor beta chain was recorded in a study of tumor and adjacent non-tumor tissue in lung cancer. Study-wide background: Histology: eleven to twelve adenocarcinoma, a couple of squamous cell carcinoma, 1 small cell lung cancer. Samples averaged around 4 million productive TCRbeta reads each.

The library came from three nested PCR rounds adapted from ARM-PCR protocols. TCRdb independently ran MiXCR on the multiplex PCR reads; one entry per CDR3 protein. Of under 45,000 distinct CDR3 sequences in the sample, roughly 60% were seen once. RNA was extracted from bulk tissue without any cell sorting. The normal lung tissue was taken more than 3 cm from the tumor edge. Notes on the study in general: Tumor repertoires had a smaller top 100 clone share than normal lung.

The CDR3 contains 14 residues. Germline loops: CDR1 SQVTM, CDR2 ANQGSEA. The germline V and J ends were trimmed by 4 bases and 5 bases, with 16 bases remaining between them. This clonotype was picked up many times. Its matching antigen is unknown. This clonotype was obtained from a man aged 50 or older with non-small cell lung cancer. Specimen: distant non-tumor lung tissue. The V and J genes are TRBV29-1 and TRBJ2-3, with TRBD2 as a possible D gene (6 bases). CDR3 amino acids: CSVGTGTFRDTQYF. Written as DNA, the CDR3 is TGCAGCGTTGGAACCGGGACTTTTAGAGATACGCAGTATTTT.